This T cell receptor (beta chain) was sequenced during a study of blood T cell repertoires in COVID-19. Background on the study: Sites in the United States, Italy and Spain provided acute and convalescent COVID-19 samples. The cDNA or gDNA used as material had been derived from T cells, B-cell-depleted T cells, or PBMCs.

The study recruited people aged about 18 to 95 years across roughly 23 US areas. V lost 4 bases, J lost 4 bases, and 14 bases lay in between. Germline values: CDR1 SGHAT, CDR2 FQNNGV. This CDR3 region has 15 residues. Sequencing used immunoSEQ multiplex PCR; TCRdb keeps in-frame clones, though not all of them. The top ten clones hold 3% to 3.5% of a sample with roughly 130,000 clones, 80% to 90% of them seen once. The chain links TRBV11-2 to TRBJ1-3; D might be TRBD1 (6 bases). The receptor's source is a woman between 45 and 65 years old with acute COVID-19. The sequenced sample consisted of PBMCs or T cells enriched from blood (not recorded which). The CDR3 nucleotides are TGTGCCAGCAGCTCCCGGGAGGGGGGAGGAAACACCATATATTTT. It encodes CASSSREGGGNTIYF.